This T cell receptor (beta chain) derives from a study of Graves' ophthalmopathy and Graves' hyperthyroidism. Study results and caveats: Using 13 signatures, a model distinguished ophthalmopathy from stable hyperthyroidism, reaching just under 90% sensitivity and approximately 80% specificity. Its predictions of ophthalmopathy progression gave the model 65% to 71% sensitivity and 72.22% specificity.

This clonotype came up once. The antigen remains undetermined. Compared with germline, one end of the junction differs, possibly owing to a read error. The authors amplified TCR beta CDR3 regions, and they did so from RNA transcripts for repertoire sequencing. The workflow started with a first-round RT-PCR run with HTBI primers and then moved on to a second-round multiplex PCR. TCRdb re-analysed the multiplex PCR reads in MiXCR, keeping a single row per CDR3 protein. The table records 740,000 or so distinct CDR3 sequences, 35% to 50% of them present only once. This CDR3 is built from 14 residues. The germline CDR1 and CDR2 sequences are LNHNV and YYDKDF (reference sequence). Patients with other autoimmune diseases, uncontrolled infections, pregnancy or lactation were excluded.

The material sequenced was peripheral blood. This sequence joins TRBV15 and TRBJ1-2; D unresolved. The receptor's source is an adult man with Graves' ophthalmopathy. This chain's CDR3 is CATSRDFGSPALPF. CDR3 DNA sequence: TGTGCCACCAGCAGAGATTTCGGCAGCCCTGCATTACCCTTC.